This T cell receptor (beta chain) was identified during a study of Graves' ophthalmopathy and Graves' hyperthyroidism. The study's findings and limits: Blood also harbored most expanded thyroid clonotypes above 0.001 frequency. In separating ophthalmopathy from stable hyperthyroidism, a 13-signature model achieved about 91% sensitivity and around 80% specificity.

Among the exclusions were patients with other autoimmune diseases, uncontrolled infections, pregnancy or lactation. The authors diagnosed from clinical symptoms, serum thyroxine, TRAb, thyroid ultrasound and orbital computed tomography. Amplified material comprised TCR beta CDR3 regions derived from RNA transcripts. A first-round RT-PCR used HTBI primers, followed by a second-round multiplex PCR. TCRdb itself ran the multiplex PCR reads through MiXCR, one entry per CDR3 protein. The repertoire holds 600,000 to 700,000 distinct CDR3 sequences, with over 40% as singletons. Regarding this clonotype: What it recognizes is unknown.

The CDR3 consists of 10 residues. Germline CDR1 is SEHNR and CDR2 is FQNEAQ (reference sequence). V was pared by 5 bases and J by 11 bases, with 2 bases of the junction left unmatched. The TCR was taken from an adult man with Graves' ophthalmopathy. The chain combines TRBV7-9 with TRBJ1-1, with 7 bases lining up with TRBD1. The sample was peripheral blood. CDR3: CASSPTGAFF. The CDR3 bases are TGTGCCAGCAGCCCGACAGGGGCTTTCTTT.